A single sample gave rise to the 4 T cell receptor beta chains below, sequenced in a study of control samples from healthy donors and cancer patients. The data were produced by immunoSEQ multiplex PCR, yet TCRdb's version contains in-frame clones alone and is incomplete. The sample lists 150,000 to 200,000 clones, roughly nine tenths occurring once. The sequenced sample consisted of blood. Source of these receptors: a man aged 25 to 40 in good health.

The chain joins TRBV11-3 to TRBJ2-1; possibly TRBD2 for D (6 bases). This CDR3 comprises 15 residues. Germline V gives CDR1 SGHNT, CDR2 YENEEA. The V gene lost 1 base and the J gene lost 6 bases, with 13 bases spanning the gap. The CDR3 spells CASSLATGVTNEQFF. In DNA, the CDR3 is TGTGCCAGCAGCTTAGCAACGGGAGTGACCAATGAGCAGTTCTTC.

This chain connects TRBV11-2 to TRBJ1-4, with D uncertain. The V gene lost 6 bases and the J gene lost 5 bases, with 13 bases spanning the gap. Germline CDR1 is SGHAT and CDR2 is FQNNGV. The CDR3 is 14 residues long. The CDR3 reads CASSFTANNEKLFF. The CDR3 bases are TGTGCCAGCAGTTTTACAGCCAACAATGAAAAACTGTTTTTT. The full variable domain, with the rest looked up from reference TRBV11-2 and TRBJ1-4, is EAGVAQSPRYKIIEKRQSVAFWCNPISGHATLYWYQQILGQGPKLLIQFQNNGVVDDSQLPKDRFSAERLKGVDSTLKIQPAKLEDSAVYLCASSFTANNEKLFFGSGTQLSVL.

For the CDR3, the DNA is TGTGCCAGCAGGCTAATCCCCGACCGGGCCGGGGCCAACGTCCTGACTTTC. Its translation is CASRLIPDRAGANVLTF. The chain joins TRBV6-8 to TRBJ2-6; no reliable D call. This CDR3 has 17 amino acids. V was trimmed by 6 bases and J by 4 bases, leaving 19 bases between them. Germline-derived CDR1 and CDR2 are MNHGY and SAAAGT.

The V and J genes are TRBV5-6 and TRBJ2-7; D might be TRBD1 or TRBD2, each matching 5 bases. Deletions cut 1 base from V and 7 bases from J, with 18 bases between. CDR1 SGHDT and CDR2 YYEEEE come from the germline V gene. The CDR3 length is 15 residues. The CDR3 here is CASSLSGPYPAEQYF. CDR3 nucleotide sequence: TGTGCCAGCAGCTTGTCGGGACCCTACCCCGCGGAGCAGTACTTC.